The 30 T cell receptor beta chains below all came from one sample that was sequenced in a study of lymphopenia after photon versus proton radiotherapy. Clones were read by immunoSEQ multiplex PCR, and TCRdb kept only the in-frame ones, dropping some. Of roughly 30,000 clones in the sample, approximately 93% were seen once. The sample was peripheral blood, taken from a patient treated with photon-based radiotherapy. The receptors derive from a woman in her 50s with cholangiocarcinoma.

V is TRBV18 and J is TRBJ1-1; 7 bases align to TRBD1. This CDR3 spans 15 amino acids. Germline V lookup: CDR1 KGHSH, CDR2 LQKENI. The V gene end was trimmed by 0 bases and the J gene end by 3 bases; junction bases not matched to a gene: 4. This CDR3 reads CASSPPPGGYTEAFF. The CDR3 DNA follows: TGTGCCAGCTCACCACCCCCAGGGGGGTACACTGAAGCTTTCTTT.

The genes are TRBV6-5 and TRBJ2-5, with D unclear. Per germline, CDR1 MNHEY and CDR2 SVGAGI. Trimming took off 2 bases at V and 5 bases at J, with 9 bases between the two ends. The CDR3 covers 13 residues. The chain's CDR3 is CASSYVWGETQYF. The DNA for the CDR3 is TGTGCCAGCAGTTACGTTTGGGGTGAGACCCAGTACTTC.

V and J are TRBV4-1 and TRBJ2-6; D gene unclear. The germline V gene encodes CDR1 MGHRA and CDR2 YSYEKL. The CDR3 runs 13 residues. Trimming removed 4 bases from V and 1 base from J, with 2 bases in between. As DNA, the CDR3 is TGCGCCAGCAGCCGTTCTGGGGCCAACGTCCTGACTTTC. This translates into CASSRSGANVLTF.

The chain employs TRBV7-6 and TRBJ1-1, with D perhaps matching TRBD1 (6 bases). The CDR3 loop spans 14 amino acids. Trimming took off 5 bases at V and 4 bases at J, with 14 bases between the two ends. Germline-derived CDR1 and CDR2 are SGHVS and FNYEAQ. CDR3 in amino acids: CASSRMRGPTEAFF. The CDR3 nucleotides are TGTGCCAGCAGCCGTATGCGGGGGCCCACTGAAGCTTTCTTT.

V is TRBV4-3 and J is TRBJ2-1; D might be TRBD2 (5 bases). The CDR3 is 15 residues long. Deletions cut 1 base from V and 7 bases from J, with 14 bases between. CDR1 is LGHNA, CDR2 YSLEER, per germline. CDR3 DNA sequence: TGCGCCAGCAGCCAAGGCGCGGGTATGAGGAATGAGCAGTTCTTC. Its translation is CASSQGAGMRNEQFF.

The chain links TRBV5-4 to TRBJ2-2; D might be TRBD1 (6 bases). The CDR3 is made up of 15 amino acids. CDR1 and CDR2 (germline): SGHNT, YYREEE (reference sequence). The V and J ends lost 0 bases and 5 bases respectively, with 11 bases between them. The chain's CDR3 is CASSLDRVGTGELFF. CDR3 bases: TGTGCCAGCAGCTTGGACAGGGTCGGGACCGGGGAGCTGTTTTTT.

This chain joins TRBV5-8 and TRBJ1-2, with D tentatively TRBD1 (6 bases). Germline CDR1 SGHTS, CDR2 YDEGEE. Trimming removed 2 bases at V and 14 bases at J, with 22 bases between. This CDR3 has 14 residues. CDR3 residues: CASSLRTDFLPRTF. CDR3 nucleotide sequence: TGTGCCAGCAGCTTACGGACAGATTTCTTGCCTAGGACCTTC.

The chain couples TRBV11-2 to TRBJ2-7; TRBD2 aligns across 7 bases. Germline CDR1 reads SGHAT; CDR2 reads FQNNGV. With V trimmed by 0 bases and J by 6 bases, 5 bases remained unmatched. The length of the CDR3 is 14 residues. For the CDR3, the DNA is TGTGCCAGCAGCTTAGAAACTAGCGCAGGCGAGCAGTACTTC. It translates to CASSLETSAGEQYF.

The chain joins TRBV29-1 to TRBJ2-1, with TRBD1 matching over 9 bases. CDR1 and CDR2 (germline): SQVTM, ANQGSEA. This CDR3 is 14 amino acids long. V lost 8 bases and J lost 7; bases outside the gene matches: 12. The chain's CDR3 is CSHDGTGSLNEQFF. DNA of the CDR3: TGCAGCCACGACGGGACAGGGTCTTTAAATGAGCAGTTCTTC.

This chain links TRBV9 with TRBJ2-3, with 9 positions matching TRBD2. The CDR3 runs to 15 residues. V gave up 3 bases and J gave up 5 bases; unmatched junction bases: 7. Germline V CDR1 and CDR2: SGDLS, YYNGEE. CDR3 amino acids: CASSGLAGTGDTQYF. CDR3 DNA sequence: TGTGCCAGCAGCGGCCTAGCGGGGACGGGAGATACGCAGTATTTT.

The chain carries TRBV7-9 and TRBJ2-4, with D possibly TRBD1 on 6 matching bases. Trimming removed 4 bases at V and 1 base at J, with 14 bases between. The CDR3 is 16 residues long. Germline values: CDR1 SEHNR, CDR2 FQNEAQ (reference sequence). CDR3 region: CASSSAAQGAKNIQYF. The DNA for the CDR3 is TGTGCCAGCAGCTCCGCCGCCCAGGGGGCCAAAAACATTCAGTACTTC.

J is TRBJ1-6 and V is TRBV4-3; D not certain. CDR1 is LGHNA, CDR2 YSLEER, per germline. The CDR3 is 15 residues long. The V gene lost 0 bases and the J gene lost 10 bases, with 13 bases spanning the gap. CDR3 sequence: CASSQDSRAQSPLHF. The CDR3 nucleotides are TGCGCCAGCAGCCAAGATTCCCGGGCTCAATCACCCCTCCACTTT.

The genes are TRBV5-1 and TRBJ2-1; D is perhaps TRBD1 (6 bases). V gave up 0 bases and J gave up 10 bases, with 20 bases separating them. Germline CDR1 and CDR2: SGHRS and YFSETQ. The CDR3 is made up of 16 amino acids. The CDR3 nucleotides are TGCGCCAGCAGCTTGGTTCCAGGGGCTCCGGGTCGGGAGCAGTTCTTC. It translates to CASSLVPGAPGREQFF.

The chain combines TRBV19 with TRBJ1-6, with a tentative D call TRBD1 (5 bases). Per germline, CDR1 LNHDA and CDR2 SQIVND (reference sequence). This CDR3 has 14 residues. V was shortened by 8 bases and J by 5 bases, with 13 bases between the two germline ends. The CDR3 loop is CASSRDVNNSPLHF. The DNA of the CDR3 is TGTGCCAGTTCGCGGGACGTCAATAATTCACCCCTCCACTTT.

V usage is TRBV18 and J usage is TRBJ2-4, with 8 bases aligning to TRBD1. The germline gives CDR1 KGHSH, CDR2 LQKENI. The CDR3 runs 15 residues. The V gene end was trimmed by 4 bases and the J gene end by 7 bases; junction bases not matched to a gene: 9. CDR3 bases: TGTGCCAGCTCACTAAAACTGACAGGGGAGAACATTCAGTACTTC. Protein sequence: CASSLKLTGENIQYF.

The rearrangement joins TRBV27 to TRBJ1-2, with no clear D. CDR3 length: 13 amino acids. Trimming shortened V by 3 bases and J by 1 base, and 6 bases separated the two germline ends. Germline V lookup: CDR1 MNHEY, CDR2 SMNVEV (reference sequence). As DNA, the CDR3 is TGTGCCAGCAGTTTTCACGATAACTATGGCTACACCTTC. It specifies CASSFHDNYGYTF.

The CDR3 is CASGTGGISNTEAFF. The CDR3 DNA follows: TGTGCCAGCGGAACAGGGGGGATTTCAAACACTGAAGCTTTCTTT. This chain uses TRBV9 with TRBJ1-1; the match to TRBD1 covers 8 bases. This CDR3 spans 15 amino acids. V shed 7 bases, J shed 2 bases, and the junction held 10 bases outside the gene matches. Germline V gene sequence: CDR1 SGDLS, CDR2 YYNGEE. The full variable domain, rest sourced from reference TRBV9 and TRBJ1-1, is DSGVTQTPKHLITATGQRVTLRCSPRSGDLSVYWYQQSLDQGLQFLIQYYNGEERAKGNILERFSAQQFPDLHSELNLSSLELGDSALYFCASGTGGISNTEAFFGQGTRLTVV.

The rearrangement joins TRBV12-2 to TRBJ1-5. TRBV12-2 counts as a pseudogene. There are 17 residues in the CDR3. CDR3 in amino acids: CASRLGDDSRRNQPQHF. CDR3 coding DNA: TGTGCAAGTCGCTTAGGGGACGACAGCAGGAGGAATCAGCCCCAGCATTTT.

This clone was detected a few times. The CDR3 DNA reads as TGTGCTAGTGGGGCAGGGAGGGAAAACACCATATATTTT. Residues: CASGAGRENTIYF. V usage is TRBV12-5 and J usage is TRBJ1-3; D is perhaps TRBD1 (5 bases). Germline assignment: CDR1 LGHNT and CDR2 FRNRAP. Deletions cut 6 bases from V and 6 bases from J, with 12 bases between. This CDR3 has 13 residues.

The chain combines TRBV5-6 with TRBJ1-6; a possible D gene is TRBD1 (6 bases). V was clipped by 4 bases and J by 6 bases, with 17 bases between them. Germline lookup yields CDR1 SGHDT and CDR2 YYEEEE. This CDR3 spans 16 amino acids. The DNA for the CDR3 is TGTGCCAGCAGCACCCGGGTAGGGGGAGGTAATTCACCCCTCCACTTT. Protein sequence: CASSTRVGGGNSPLHF.

The rearrangement joins TRBV4-3 to TRBJ2-5; possible D gene TRBD1, 5 bases. CDR1 LGHNA and CDR2 YSLEER come from the germline V gene. There are 15 residues in the CDR3. Trimming cost V 1 base and J 4 bases, with 13 bases left between them. CDR3 coding DNA: TGCGCCAGCAGCCAAGCCGCAGGGCTGGGAGAGACCCAGTACTTC. Amino acids: CASSQAAGLGETQYF.

The gene calls are TRBV4-3 and TRBJ1-1, with 8 positions matching TRBD1. The V gene end was trimmed by 0 bases and the J gene end by 8 bases; junction bases not matched to a gene: 8. The germline CDR1 and CDR2 sequences are LGHNA and YSLEER. The CDR3 extends over 15 amino acids. The DNA for the CDR3 is TGCGCCAGCAGCCAAGAGGGCAGGGGGCATTTAGAAGCTTTCTTT. Translating it yields CASSQEGRGHLEAFF.

V gene TRBV29-1 combines with J gene TRBJ2-1; 8 positions agree with TRBD1. Germline V CDR1 and CDR2: SQVTM, ANQGSEA. The ends lost 3 bases at V and 6 bases at J; junction bases unmatched: 4. The CDR3 sequence is 13 residues long. The CDR3 here is CSVDRQGINEQFF. The CDR3, as DNA: TGCAGCGTTGACCGACAGGGGATCAATGAGCAGTTCTTC.

The chain combines TRBV7-2 with TRBJ2-7; a possible D gene is TRBD2 (6 bases). Germline loops: CDR1 SGHTA, CDR2 FQGNSA. The CDR3 spans 16 residues. V lost 2 bases to trimming and J lost 4 bases, with 18 bases between them. CDR3: CASSLQSGGGGYEQYF. CDR3 DNA: TGTGCCAGCAGCTTACAGTCGGGTGGGGGAGGTTACGAGCAGTACTTC.

V gene TRBV14 combines with J gene TRBJ2-1; D may match TRBD1 or TRBD2 (7 bases each). From germline, CDR1 is SGHDN and CDR2 FVKESK. V lost 6 bases, J lost 9 bases, and 12 bases lay in between. The CDR3 is 12 residues long. The CDR3, as DNA: TGTGCCAGCAGGGGAGGGGGCAGTGAGCAGTTCTTC. Its translation is CASRGGGSEQFF.

The CDR3 loop is CASSYKDRGFSYEQYF. The CDR3 DNA is TGTGCCAGCAGTTATAAGGACAGGGGATTCTCCTACGAGCAGTACTTC. The chain joins TRBV6-5 to TRBJ2-7, with 9 bases matching TRBD1. CDR1 is MNHEY, CDR2 SVGAGI, per germline. After removal of 3 bases from V and 0 bases from J, the junction contained 6 bases not matched to a gene. CDR3 length: 16 amino acids.

The chain couples TRBV27 to TRBJ2-5; the D is unclear. The CDR3 consists of 13 residues. From germline, CDR1 is MNHEY and CDR2 SMNVEV (reference sequence). V lost 3 bases and J lost 3, with 8 bases in between. The CDR3 DNA is TGTGCCAGCAGTTTGAGTTATAAAGAGACCCAGTACTTC. Its protein product is CASSLSYKETQYF.

The V call is TRBV7-2, the J call TRBJ1-1, with TRBD1 matching 7 bases. CDR3 length: 14 residues. V lost 1 base and J lost 6; bases outside the gene matches: 5. Germline-derived CDR1 and CDR2 are SGHTA and FQGNSA. CDR3 amino acids: CASSLVRQGAEAFF. The DNA of the CDR3 is TGTGCCAGCAGCTTAGTGCGGCAGGGGGCTGAAGCTTTCTTT.

The V and J genes are TRBV6-5 and TRBJ2-1, with D hard to call. V lost 7 bases and J 9 bases, leaving 22 bases between the germline ends. The CDR3 is made up of 15 amino acids. CDR1 and CDR2 from the germline V gene are MNHEY and SVGAGI. The CDR3 loop reads CASTLNPGLASEQFF. The CDR3 DNA follows: TGTGCCAGCACCTTAAACCCCGGGCTGGCCAGTGAGCAGTTCTTC.

This clone occurred once. The gene calls are TRBV20-1 and TRBJ1-2; maybe TRBD1 (6 bases). This CDR3 has 11 amino acids. Looked up from germline, CDR1 is DFQATT and CDR2 is SNEGSKA (reference sequence). The V gene lost 4 bases and the J gene lost 8 bases, with 11 bases spanning the gap. This CDR3 reads CSAKQGGGYTF. The CDR3 nucleotides read TGCAGTGCTAAACAGGGCGGGGGCTACACCTTC.